The rows below give T cell receptor beta chains drawn from one sample of a study of beta chain features in type 1 diabetes. The method was immunoSEQ multiplex PCR; TCRdb's version includes in-frame clones alone and lacks a portion of them. Counted here are about 150,000 clones, about 8.1% occurring once; the ten biggest clones make up approximately 0.69%. Source material: central memory CD4+ T cells from blood. The source is a man between 18 and 29 years old in good health. Both conserved end residues are part of each CDR3. D genes are given only for firm matches. Size is stated for part of the rows, as once, few or many counts, or as a class when the clone is expanded.

TRBJ2-5	TRBD2	TRBV9	-	TGTGCCAGCAGCGCCGGGACTAGCGGGGGAGGAGAGACCCAGTACTTC	CASSAGTSGGGETQYF
TRBJ2-1	TRBD2	TRBV9	many	TGTGCCAGCAGCTCTCTGACTAGCGGCTACAATGAGCAGTTCTTC	CASSSLTSGYNEQFF
TRBJ2-2	-	TRBV21-1	few	TGTGCCAGCAGGTCGACAGGGGGAACCGGGGAGCTGTTTTTT	CASRSTGGTGELFF
TRBJ2-5	-	TRBV9	-	TGTGCCAGCAGCGTAGGGAGGAGGACAGAGCAAGAGACCCAGTACTTC	CASSVGRRTEQETQYF
TRBJ1-2	TRBD1	TRBV7-9	-	TGTGCCAGCAGCTCTGGACAGGGTCGAGGCTACACCTTC	CASSSGQGRGYTF
TRBJ2-5	TRBD2	TRBV5-4	few	TGTGCCAGCAGCTTCATTAGCGGGGGGGCCCAAGAGACCCAGTACTTC	CASSFISGGAQETQYF
TRBJ2-1	TRBD1	TRBV6-5	-	TGTGCCACGAACCTCGGACAGGGGGCCGATGAGCAGTTCTTC	CATNLGQGADEQFF
TRBJ1-5	TRBD1	TRBV7-2	few	TGTGCCAGCAGCTGGAGACAGGGGAGCAATCAGCCCCAGCATTTT	CASSWRQGSNQPQHF
TRBJ1-6	-	TRBV7-8	-	TGTGCCAGCAGCTTAAATCAGGGCTCCTATAATTCACCCCTCCACTTT	CASSLNQGSYNSPLHF
TRBJ2-3	TRBD2	TRBV28	many	TGTGCCAGCAGGCCGCCTAGCGGGATGCTGTATTTT	CASRPPSGMLYF
TRBJ2-1	TRBD2	TRBV6-1	-	TGTGCCAGCAGTGAAGCGCTAGCGGGGTCAAGGGGGGATGAGCAGTTCTTC	CASSEALAGSRGDEQFF
TRBJ2-7	TRBD2	TRBV28	-	TGTGCCAGCAGTCCCTTAGCGGGAGGCCGCTCCTACGAGCAGTACTTC	CASSPLAGGRSYEQYF
TRBJ2-2	-	TRBV5-1	few	TGCGCCAGCAGCTTATCATTGAGTGACACCGGGGAGCTGTTTTTT	CASSLSLSDTGELFF
TRBJ2-5	TRBD2	TRBV5-1	few	TGCGCCAGCAGCGGCGGGGGGGAGGGCCTCTGGGAGACCCAGTACTTC	CASSGGGEGLWETQYF
TRBJ2-3	-	TRBV20-1	few	TGCAGTGCCCACAAAGATACGCAGTATTTT	CSAHKDTQYF
TRBJ1-5	-	TRBV29-1	many	TGCAGCGTTGAACCCCCAGGTGGTGGCAATCAGCCCCAGCATTTT	CSVEPPGGGNQPQHF
TRBJ2-3	TRBD2	TRBV5-1	few	TGCGCCAGCAGCGGGGTAGCGGGAGACACAGATACGCAGTATTTT	CASSGVAGDTDTQYF
TRBJ2-3	TRBD1	TRBV4-2	few	TGTGCCAGCAGCCAACCTGGACAGGGCCCTAGCACAGATACGCAGTATTTT	CASSQPGQGPSTDTQYF
TRBJ1-1	-	TRBV7-8	-	TGTGCCAGCAGCTTAGAAATAGATCTCGGCACTGAAGCTTTCTTT	CASSLEIDLGTEAFF
TRBJ2-3	TRBD2	TRBV7-2	few	TGTGCCAGCAGCCTGGGGACTAGCGGGAATACGCAGTATTTT	CASSLGTSGNTQYF
TRBJ1-1	TRBD1	TRBV7-2	-	TGTGCCAGCAGCTTGGAGGGACAGGGGTACACTGAAGCTTTCTTT	CASSLEGQGYTEAFF
TRBJ2-3	-	TRBV7-6	few	TGTGCCAGCAGCTATCGGGTCACAGATACGCAGTATTTT	CASSYRVTDTQYF
TRBJ2-7	TRBD1	TRBV23-1	-	TGCGCCAGCAGTCGTTCGACAGGGGCTGGGTACGAGCAGTACTTC	CASSRSTGAGYEQYF
TRBJ1-3	TRBD1	TRBV30	-	TGTGCCTGGAGTGCGACAGGGTCAGGAAACACCATATATTTT	CAWSATGSGNTIYF
TRBJ2-3	-	TRBV9	-	TGTGCCAGCAGCGTGGCGGGGGCCAAGATCACAGATACGCAGTATTTT	CASSVAGAKITDTQYF
TRBJ2-3	-	TRBV6-5	-	TGTGCCAGCAGTTTACAGGGTTACACAGATACGCAGTATTTT	CASSLQGYTDTQYF
TRBJ1-2	TRBD1	TRBV13	-	TGTGCCAGCAGCTTCCGGGACAGCCTTATAAACTATGGCTACACCTTC	CASSFRDSLINYGYTF
TRBJ1-1	-	TRBV5-4	-	TGTGCCAGCACCATGGAGAGGAGGAACACTGAAGCTTTCTTT	CASTMERRNTEAFF
TRBJ1-6	-	TRBV11-2	-	TGTGCCAGCAGCTTTGGTATCCGGGGGGTTAATTCACCCCTCCACTTT	CASSFGIRGVNSPLHF
TRBJ2-5	TRBD2	TRBV7-9	many	TGTGCCAGCAGCCCTATAGCGGGGAAAGAGACCCAGTACTTC	CASSPIAGKETQYF
TRBJ2-3	TRBD2	TRBV11-2	few	TGTGCCAGCAGCTTGAACTTAGCGGGGTCGGGCACAGATACGCAGTATTTT	CASSLNLAGSGTDTQYF
TRBJ2-7	TRBD1	TRBV19	-	TGTGCCAGTAGTGGGACAGTGGCTTACGAGCAGTACTTC	CASSGTVAYEQYF
TRBJ2-1	TRBD1	TRBV30	few	TGTGCCTGGAGGGGACAGGCGCACAATGAGCAGTTCTTC	CAWRGQAHNEQFF
TRBJ2-3	TRBD1	TRBV2	-	TGTGCCAGCAGGCGGACAGGGGGGGATACGCAGTATTTT	CASRRTGGDTQYF
TRBJ1-5	-	TRBV4-3	-	TGCGCCAGCAGCCAAGACGGTACAGTCAATCAGCCCCAGCATTTT	CASSQDGTVNQPQHF
TRBJ2-3	TRBD2	TRBV9	many	TGTGCCAGCAGCGCTAGCGGGATCGGAGATACGCAGTATTTT	CASSASGIGDTQYF
TRBJ1-5	-	TRBV11-2	-	TGTGCCAGCAGCTTAGGGCAGGGCGTGCAGCCCCAGCATTTT	CASSLGQGVQPQHF
TRBJ1-5	TRBD1	TRBV4-2	-	TGTGCCAGCAGCCAAGCGGGGACAGGCAATCAGCCCCAGCATTTT	CASSQAGTGNQPQHF
TRBJ2-1	TRBD1	TRBV28	-	TGTGCCAGCAGTCCGCTCCCCCGACAGGGGTCTATCAATGAGCAGTTCTTC	CASSPLPRQGSINEQFF
TRBJ2-1	-	TRBV29-1	many	TGCAGCGTTCCCAGGGCGGGGTACAATGAGCAGTTCTTC	CSVPRAGYNEQFF
TRBJ1-5	-	TRBV5-5	few	TGTGCCAGCAGCCCCGGACGGGGAGCCAATCAGCCCCAGCATTTT	CASSPGRGANQPQHF
TRBJ2-5	TRBD2	TRBV7-2	few	TGTGCCAGCAGCCCCTGGACTAGCGGGAGAAATGTGGAGACCCAGTACTTC	CASSPWTSGRNVETQYF
TRBJ2-7	-	TRBV10-3	-	TGTGCCATCAGACCCGACAGTACCTACGAGCAGTACTTC	CAIRPDSTYEQYF
TRBJ1-4	TRBD1	TRBV9	few	TGTGCCAGCAGCAGACGACAGGGGGGGTATGATGAAAAACTGTTTTTT	CASSRRQGGYDEKLFF
TRBJ2-5	-	TRBV15	-	TGTGCCACCAGCGCCCGACTAGTGAGGGGAGAGACCCAGTACTTC	CATSARLVRGETQYF
TRBJ1-1	TRBD1	TRBV5-4	-	TGTGCCAGCAGCCCGCGACAGGGGGCGGACACTGAAGCTTTCTTT	CASSPRQGADTEAFF